This T cell receptor (beta chain) was profiled in a study of cytomegalovirus exposure and HLA in healthy donors. About the study: Earlier, about 179 million T cells were analyzed, and 117 million unique TCR beta sequences were found among them. Study-wide results and caveats: A highly shared variant cluster was judged a likely technical artifact. The authors later found TCR association rates varying by HLA locus, with DRB1 most and HLA-C fewest. Later on, an analysis found that several of the most significant clusters appeared to be linked to common viral pathogens, which included parvovirus B19.

60 Vbeta and 13 Jbeta primers were used in PCR. Repertoires were generated with immunoSEQ multiplex PCR, while TCRdb's copy carries only in-frame clones and drops some. The repertoire holds 110,000 to 150,000 clones, with 76% as singletons. There are 18 residues in the CDR3. From germline, CDR1 is MNHNS and CDR2 SASEGT. J lost 0 bases, V lost 1 base, and 7 bases had no gene match. As to this clone: Its antigen is currently unknown.

This chain joins TRBV6-1 and TRBJ1-3, with 9 bases matching TRBD1. The sample was PBMCs. The sequence was collected from a woman aged 40 to 49 in good health and CMV-seronegative. The CDR3 loop reads CASSEESGQGISGNTIYF. The DNA of the CDR3 is TGTGCCAGCAGTGAAGAATCGGGACAGGGCATCTCTGGAAACACCATATATTTT.